This T cell receptor beta chain was sequenced in a study of cytotoxic CD8 clonotypes in ibrutinib-treated CLL (dated by TCRdb to about 2021). The study in broad terms: In this cohort, some 16 patients were treatment-naive and ten to eleven were relapsed/refractory, while some 17 had unmutated IGHV. Response samples were taken after a median of roughly 12 months on treatment, ranging from about 6 to 40 months. Samples averaged roughly 260,000 productive templates and roughly 86,000 productive rearrangements. Responses were partial in roughly 24 patients and complete in 2; after median about 70 months follow-up, roughly 14 stayed in remission and about twelve progressed. Of the 80 to 95 participants in the trial, 26 had longitudinal samples available. Cryopreserved peripheral blood mononuclear cells were obtained before treatment, at response, and at either sustained remission or disease progression. All remission and progressive disease samples were collected while patients were still receiving ibrutinib.

Points on this clone: It has no known antigen specificity. No per-base quality is available; no much larger clone lies one base away.

What the study reported, not specific to this receptor: Baseline clonality was found to be higher than that of age-matched healthy donors and was strongly correlated with circulating CD8+ T-cell counts. At ibrutinib response clonality went up, during sustained remission it held steady, and at progression it dropped back toward baseline. Sampling times were not matched between sustained-remission and progressing patients, and lymph node repertoires were not studied. Public clonotypes were rare and either contracted or stayed stable during treatment, and the rise in clonality at ibrutinib response reflected the expansion of private clonotypes.

The goal of deep resolution MiSeq sequencing was a depth between 1 in 1 million and 1 in 200,000 T cells, and coverage averaged 10x per clonotype. The immunoSEQ hsTCRB Kit was used to generate the TCR beta libraries. Per the original workflow: Data were analyzed with ImmunoSEQ Data Assistant and ImmunoSEQ Analyzer, with V, D and J genes assigned per IMGT definitions. Clonality, with values ranging from 0 to 1, was calculated as one minus the normalized Shannon entropy of productive rearrangement frequencies. Only overrepresented clonotypes making up at least 0.05% of each patient's repertoire were included in the public clonotype analysis. Repertoires from thirteen age-matched healthy donors in immuneACCESS were used as clonality controls. TCRdb holds this immuneACCESS table with in-frame rearrangements only. Some clones are missing; in checked studies, unresolved V genes explain under half, and the rest has no known cause. V and J calls and clone size are those listed in that table; D and trimming were worked out from the DNA. In this sample the table shows some 200,000 clones, over 55% of which occur a single time. The leading ten clones occupy under 15% of the sample.

The CDR1 and CDR2 encoded by the germline V gene (reference sequence) are MNHEY and SMNVEV. The cysteine opens and the phenylalanine closes a CDR3 of 20 amino acids. The only DNA kept is the CDR3, 60 bases in frame from the first base. From V the trimming removes 0 bases and from J it removes 0 bases, while the gene matches leave 9 bases of the junction unaccounted for. The sample's time point label is to be understood as: approximately 25 months on ibrutinib. For TCR beta library preparation, around 2 micrograms of genomic DNA were isolated from cryopreserved PBMCs. Longitudinal blood samples from CLL patients on ibrutinib monotherapy underwent high-throughput TCR beta sequencing. The patients were enrolled in a single-center, open-label phase 2 trial of ibrutinib monotherapy.

The sequence came from a human donor with chronic lymphocytic leukemia. The chain employs TRBV27 and TRBJ2-3; 13 bases in the junction line up with TRBD2. Material: PBMCs, obtained after 24 months of ibrutinib treatment. CDR3 sequence: CASSLSSSGLAGTSTDTQYF. The DNA sequence is as follows: TGTGCCAGCAGTTTATCGAGTTCGGGACTAGCGGGAACTAGCACAGATACGCAGTATTTT.